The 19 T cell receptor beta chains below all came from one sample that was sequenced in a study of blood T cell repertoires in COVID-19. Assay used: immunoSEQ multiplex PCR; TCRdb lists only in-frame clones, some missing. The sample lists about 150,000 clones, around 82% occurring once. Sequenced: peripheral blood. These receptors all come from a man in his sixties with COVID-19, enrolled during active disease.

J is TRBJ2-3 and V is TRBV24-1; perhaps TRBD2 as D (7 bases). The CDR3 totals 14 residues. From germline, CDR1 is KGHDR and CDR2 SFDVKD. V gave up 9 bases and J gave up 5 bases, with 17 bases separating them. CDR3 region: CATGGAGERDTQYF. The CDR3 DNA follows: TGTGCCACCGGGGGCGCGGGAGAAAGAGATACGCAGTATTTT.

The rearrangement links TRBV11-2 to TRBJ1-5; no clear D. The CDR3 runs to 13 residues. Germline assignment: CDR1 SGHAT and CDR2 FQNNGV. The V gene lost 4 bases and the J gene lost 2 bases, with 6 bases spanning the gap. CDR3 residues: CASSSRGNQPQHF. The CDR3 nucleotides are TGTGCCAGCAGCTCCCGGGGCAATCAGCCCCAGCATTTT.

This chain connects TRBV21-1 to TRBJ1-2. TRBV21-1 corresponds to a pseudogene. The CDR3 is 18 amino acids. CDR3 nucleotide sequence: TGTGCCAGCAGCAAAGTTCGGCGGTTCAGAGAACTAAACTATGGCTACACCTTC. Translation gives CASSKVRRFRELNYGYTF.

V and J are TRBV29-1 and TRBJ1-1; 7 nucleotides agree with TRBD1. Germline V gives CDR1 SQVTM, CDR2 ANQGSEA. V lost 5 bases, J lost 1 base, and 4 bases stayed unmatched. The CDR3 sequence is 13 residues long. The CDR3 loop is CSVNRGSNTEAFF. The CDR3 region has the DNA TGCAGCGTTAACAGGGGTTCGAACACTGAAGCTTTCTTT.

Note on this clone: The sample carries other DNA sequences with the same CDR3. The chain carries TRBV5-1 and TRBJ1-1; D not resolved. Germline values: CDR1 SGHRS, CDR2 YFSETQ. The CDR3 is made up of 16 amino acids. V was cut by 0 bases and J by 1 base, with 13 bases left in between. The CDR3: CASSLGSGNPNTEAFF. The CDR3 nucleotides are TGCGCCAGCAGCTTGGGTAGCGGCAACCCGAACACTGAAGCTTTCTTT.

The CDR3 protein is CASSLGNRFTEAFF. DNA for the CDR3: TGTGCCAGCAGCTTAGGTAACCGGTTTACTGAAGCTTTCTTT. The J gene is TRBJ1-1, the V gene TRBV7-2, with unresolved D. Per the germline V gene, CDR1 is SGHTA and CDR2 is FQGNSA. The CDR3 contains 14 residues. Trimming shortened V by 1 base and J by 5 bases, and 11 bases separated the two germline ends.

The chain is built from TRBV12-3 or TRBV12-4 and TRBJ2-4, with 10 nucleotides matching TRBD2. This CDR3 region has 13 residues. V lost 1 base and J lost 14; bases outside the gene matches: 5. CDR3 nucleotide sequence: TGTGCCAGCAGTTTAGGCCTAGCGGGAGTAAAGTACTTC. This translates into CASSLGLAGVKYF.

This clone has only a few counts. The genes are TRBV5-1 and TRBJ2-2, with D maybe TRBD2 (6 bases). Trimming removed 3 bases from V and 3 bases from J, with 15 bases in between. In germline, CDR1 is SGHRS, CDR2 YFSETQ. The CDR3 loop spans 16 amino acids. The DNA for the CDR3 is TGCGCCAGCAGCTCCGGATGGGGGGTCGACACCGGGGAGCTGTTTTTT. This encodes CASSSGWGVDTGELFF.

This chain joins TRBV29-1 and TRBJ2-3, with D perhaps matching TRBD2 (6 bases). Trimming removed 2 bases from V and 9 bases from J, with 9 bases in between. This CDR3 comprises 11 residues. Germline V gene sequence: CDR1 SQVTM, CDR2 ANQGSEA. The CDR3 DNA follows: TGCAGCGTTGAACTAGCGAGCACGCAGTATTTT. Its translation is CSVELASTQYF.

The CDR3 coding sequence is TGTGCCAGCAGCTCTCTACCGGGGGGAGAGACCCAGTACTTC. Its translation is CASSSLPGGETQYF. The J gene is TRBJ2-5, the V gene TRBV7-2; 7 bases line up with TRBD2. Trimming cost V 4 bases and J 4 bases; bases outside gene matches: 6. Germline V lookup: CDR1 SGHTA, CDR2 FQGNSA. The CDR3 totals 14 residues.

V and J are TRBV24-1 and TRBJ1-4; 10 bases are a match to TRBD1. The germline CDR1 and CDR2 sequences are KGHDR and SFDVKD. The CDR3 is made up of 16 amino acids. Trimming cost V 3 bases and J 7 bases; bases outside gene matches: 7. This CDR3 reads CATSDAPGTGVEKLFF. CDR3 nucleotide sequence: TGTGCCACCAGTGATGCGCCCGGGACAGGGGTTGAAAAACTGTTTTTT.

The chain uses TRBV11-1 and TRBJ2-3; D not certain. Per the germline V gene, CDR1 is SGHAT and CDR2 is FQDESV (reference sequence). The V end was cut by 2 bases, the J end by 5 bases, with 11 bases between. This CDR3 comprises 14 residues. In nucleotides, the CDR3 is TGTGCCAGCAGCTTATTCGACGGAGTAGATACGCAGTATTTT. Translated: CASSLFDGVDTQYF.

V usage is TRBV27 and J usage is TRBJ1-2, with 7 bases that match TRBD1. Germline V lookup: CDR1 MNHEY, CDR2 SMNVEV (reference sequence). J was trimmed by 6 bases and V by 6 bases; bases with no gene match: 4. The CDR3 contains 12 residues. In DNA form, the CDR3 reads TGTGCCAGCAGCCCGACAGGGAATGGCTACACCTTC. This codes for CASSPTGNGYTF.

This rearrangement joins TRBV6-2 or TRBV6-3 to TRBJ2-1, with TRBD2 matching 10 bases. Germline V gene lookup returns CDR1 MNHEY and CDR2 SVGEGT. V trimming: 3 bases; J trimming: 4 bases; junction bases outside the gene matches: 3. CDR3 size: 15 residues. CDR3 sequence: CASSYTSGVYNEQFF. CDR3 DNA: TGTGCCAGCAGTTATACTAGCGGGGTATACAATGAGCAGTTCTTC.

The CDR3 loop reads CARSHIVRTASIANQPQHF. The CDR3, as DNA: TGTGCCAGAAGCCACATCGTAAGGACAGCGTCGATAGCCAATCAGCCCCAGCATTTT. The gene calls are TRBV5-3 and TRBJ1-5; a possible D gene is TRBD1 (6 bases). TRBV5-3 is known as an ORF, though its function is uncertain. Trimming shortened V by 4 bases and J by 3 bases, and 26 bases separated the two germline ends. The CDR3 is 19 residues long.

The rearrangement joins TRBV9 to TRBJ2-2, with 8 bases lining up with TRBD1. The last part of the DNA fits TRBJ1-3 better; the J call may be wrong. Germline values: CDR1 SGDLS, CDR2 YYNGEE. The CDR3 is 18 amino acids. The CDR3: CASSVAISTGVSGNTIYF. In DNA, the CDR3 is TGTGCCAGCAGCGTCGCGATATCGACAGGGGTTTCTGGAAACACCATATATTTT.

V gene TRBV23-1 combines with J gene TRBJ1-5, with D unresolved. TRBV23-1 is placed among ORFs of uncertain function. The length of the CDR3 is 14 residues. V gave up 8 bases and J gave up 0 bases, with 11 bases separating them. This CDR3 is CASEVRNSNQPQHF. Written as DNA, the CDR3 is TGCGCCAGCGAGGTCAGAAATAGCAATCAGCCCCAGCATTTT.

For the CDR3, the DNA is TGTGCCAGCAGTCGAGAACTTGGTGCGGGGGGCACTGAAGCTTTCTTT. It is translated as CASSRELGAGGTEAFF. The chain couples TRBV7-9 to TRBJ1-1; tentatively, D is TRBD1 (5 bases). V lost 6 bases, J lost 4 bases, and 21 bases lay in between. Per the germline V gene, CDR1 is SEHNR and CDR2 is FQNEAQ (reference sequence). The CDR3 is 16 amino acids.

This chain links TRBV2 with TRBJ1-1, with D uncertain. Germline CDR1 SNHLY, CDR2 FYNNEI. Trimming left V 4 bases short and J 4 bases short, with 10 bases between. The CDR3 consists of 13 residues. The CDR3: CASSAGLGTEAFF. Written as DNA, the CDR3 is TGTGCCAGCAGTGCGGGTTTGGGCACTGAAGCTTTCTTT.